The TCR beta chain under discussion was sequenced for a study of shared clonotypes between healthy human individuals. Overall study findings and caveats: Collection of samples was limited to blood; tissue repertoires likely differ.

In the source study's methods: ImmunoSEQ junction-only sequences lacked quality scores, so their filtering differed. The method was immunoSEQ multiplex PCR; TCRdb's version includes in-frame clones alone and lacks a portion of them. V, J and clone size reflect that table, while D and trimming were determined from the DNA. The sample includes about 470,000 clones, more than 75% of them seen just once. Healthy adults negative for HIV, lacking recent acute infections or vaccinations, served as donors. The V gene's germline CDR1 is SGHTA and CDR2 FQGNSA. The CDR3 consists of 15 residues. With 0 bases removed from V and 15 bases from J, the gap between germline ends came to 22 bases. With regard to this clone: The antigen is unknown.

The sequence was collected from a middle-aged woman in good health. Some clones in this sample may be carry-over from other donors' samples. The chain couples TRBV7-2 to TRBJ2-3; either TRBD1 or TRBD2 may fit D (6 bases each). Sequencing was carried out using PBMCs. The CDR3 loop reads CASSLASGAALGGYF. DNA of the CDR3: TGTGCCAGCAGCTTAGCTAGCGGAGCCGCCCTAGGGGGATATTTT.